Sequencing of this TCR beta chain was carried out in a study of beta chain features in type 1 diabetes. CDR3 size: 14 residues. The V gene lost 1 base and the J gene lost 10 bases, with 13 bases spanning the gap. Germline V lookup: CDR1 SGHTA, CDR2 FQGNSA. Expressed TCRB transcripts were sequenced because the isolated RNA had all been reverse transcribed beforehand. Data came from immunoSEQ multiplex PCR; TCRdb stores just in-frame clones and leaves some out. The profile shows 250,000 to 350,000 clones, approximately 11% of them singletons. The source is a woman aged 25 to 39 in good health. Input material: naive CD4+ T cells from blood. The genes are TRBV7-2 and TRBJ1-4; D perhaps matches TRBD1 (5 bases). Here the CDR3 reads CASSLGRTTGKLFF. CDR3 DNA sequence: TGTGCCAGCAGCTTAGGGCGGACAACGGGAAAACTGTTTTTT. Full variable domain (missing parts from reference TRBV7-2 and TRBJ1-4): GAGVSQSPSNKVTEKGKDVELRCDPISGHTALYWYRQSLGQGLEFLIYFQGNSAPDKSGLPSDRFSAERTGGSVSTLTIQRTQQEDSAVYLCASSLGRTTGKLFFGSGTQLSVL.